This entry is about one T cell receptor (beta chain). Original handling: Amplified reference gene primers provided the basis for estimating nucleated cell counts. Assay: immunoSEQ multiplex PCR; the TCRdb copy retains only in-frame clones and omits some. V, J and clone size are those of that table, while D and trimming were read from the DNA. Of about 300,000 clones in the sample, approximately 88% were seen once. This record comes from a study of blood T cell repertoires in COVID-19. At the level of the study: Whether acute or convalescent, the COVID-19 samples came from the United States, Italy and Spain. T cells, B-cell-depleted T cells, or PBMCs provided the cDNA or gDNA that served as material.

V trimming: 2 bases; J trimming: 6 bases; junction bases outside the gene matches: 7. There are 15 residues in the CDR3. Germline assignment: CDR1 SGHVS and CDR2 FQNEAQ. This receptor was identified in a woman aged 25 to 39 who had recovered from COVID-19. This chain links TRBV7-8 with TRBJ2-3; 8 nucleotides align to TRBD2. Sequencing was performed on peripheral blood. The CDR3 spells CASSLIAGRSDTQYF. The DNA of the CDR3 is TGTGCCAGCAGCTTAATAGCGGGGAGGAGTGATACGCAGTATTTT.